This T cell receptor beta chain was found in a study of T cells in Graves' hyperthyroidism and ophthalmopathy. Study background: Pretreatment peripheral blood was obtained at initial diagnosis.

The TCR beta CDR3 regions underwent amplification using RNA transcripts as the source. A first-round RT-PCR of the TCR CDR3 used the HTBI primer set. A single record per CDR3 protein comes from TCRdb applying MiXCR to the multiplex PCR reads. The repertoire includes hundreds of thousands of distinct CDR3 sequences, 30% to 40% of them detected once, and around 32% sits in the top ten. The CDR3 length is 13 residues. Germline V gene sequence: CDR1 LNHDA, CDR2 SQIVND (reference sequence). Trimming removed 0 bases at V and 1 base at J, with 3 bases between. The sequence was collected from a woman in her forties with Graves' hyperthyroidism. Sequencing was performed on blood. The chain recombines TRBV19 with TRBJ1-1; D is unresolved. The CDR3 DNA is TGTGCCAGTAGTATAGATTGGAACACTGAAGCTTTCTTT. Translating gives CASSIDWNTEAFF.